The 27 T cell receptor beta chains reported below all come from one sample, sequenced in a study of blood T cell repertoires in COVID-19 (TCRdb year 2020). Libraries came from the immunoSEQ multiplex PCR assay. TCRdb re-hosts the immuneACCESS table, in-frame sequences only. Its copies lack some clones; in the studies checked, an unresolved V gene accounts for under half of them, and the cause for the rest is not known. Recorded for this sample are 270,000 or so clones; around nine tenths of them occurred a single time. About 8.7% of the sample rests with the top ten. Sample: peripheral blood. The receptors shown here come from a man aged 35 to 55 with active or convalescent COVID-19.

This CDR3 is CASTSGGTPHEQYF. As DNA, the CDR3 is TGCGCCAGCACTTCAGGAGGGACTCCCCACGAGCAGTACTTC. V and J are TRBV5-1 and TRBJ2-7; D possibly corresponds to TRBD2 (6 bases). The CDR3 length is 14 residues. Per germline, CDR1 SGHRS and CDR2 YFSETQ. V was pared by 6 bases and J by 5 bases, with 18 bases between.

The chain joins TRBV5-4 to TRBJ1-1; no clear D. The germline V gene encodes CDR1 SGHNT and CDR2 YYREEE (reference sequence). V lost 2 bases to trimming and J lost 3 bases, with 8 bases between them. The CDR3 has 13 residues. The CDR3 nucleotides read TGTGCCAGCAGCTTCGGGGTGTACACTGAAGCTTTCTTT. It codes for CASSFGVYTEAFF.

The chain employs TRBV12-3 or TRBV12-4 and TRBJ2-5; perhaps TRBD1 as D (6 bases). The V and J ends lost 7 bases and 1 base respectively, with 7 bases between them. This CDR3 has 12 amino acids. DNA for the CDR3: TGTGCCAGCAAACAGGGCCAAGAGACCCAGTACTTC. This encodes CASKQGQETQYF.

This chain uses TRBV20-1 with TRBJ1-1; 8 bases match TRBD1. Germline trimming cut 3 bases from V and 5 bases from J; bases unmatched to any gene: 14. This CDR3 spans 16 amino acids. Germline loops: CDR1 DFQATT, CDR2 SNEGSKA (reference sequence). The CDR3 reads CSASTSGGAGWTEAFF. The CDR3 DNA reads as TGCAGTGCTAGTACGTCAGGGGGCGCGGGTTGGACTGAAGCTTTCTTT.

The chain links TRBV5-1 to TRBJ1-2; no reliable D call. The CDR3 has 16 amino acids. CDR1 is SGHRS, CDR2 YFSETQ, per germline. Trimming took off 0 bases at V and 8 bases at J, with 20 bases between the two ends. CDR3 nucleotides: TGCGCCAGCAGCTTGGGAGGGTCATCGGCTGCTAGGGGCTACACCTTC. Translated, it gives CASSLGGSSAARGYTF.

This chain connects TRBV24-1 to TRBJ2-2; 11 bases agree with TRBD1. CDR3 length: 17 amino acids. CDR1 is KGHDR and CDR2 is SFDVKD in the germline V gene. J lost 10 bases, V lost 1 base, and 10 bases had no gene match. This chain's CDR3 is CATSDLSGQGAKEELFF. DNA for the CDR3: TGTGCCACCAGTGATTTATCAGGACAGGGGGCGAAAGAGGAGCTGTTTTTT.

This chain links TRBV10-3 with TRBJ2-2; TRBD2 matches 7 bases. The CDR3 is made up of 17 amino acids. Per germline, CDR1 ENHRY and CDR2 SYGVKD. V lost 3 bases and J lost 1; bases outside the gene matches: 8. The CDR3, as DNA: TGTGCCATCAGTGAACGCGCGGGAGTCGGGAACACCGGGGAGCTGTTTTTT. It encodes CAISERAGVGNTGELFF.

There are a few counts of this clone. The V and J genes are TRBV4-1 and TRBJ2-7; TRBD1 aligns across 9 bases. The V gene end was trimmed by 3 bases and the J gene end by 7 bases; junction bases not matched to a gene: 4. The germline V gene has CDR1 MGHRA and CDR2 YSYEKL. The CDR3 has 13 residues. CDR3 bases: TGCGCCAGCAGCCAGGGGACAGGGCGGGAGCAGTACTTC. Residues: CASSQGTGREQYF.

This sequence joins TRBV6-2 or TRBV6-3 and TRBJ2-7; the D gene is possibly TRBD2 (5 bases). The V end was cut by 6 bases, the J end by 3 bases, with 15 bases between. The V gene's germline CDR1 is MNHEY and CDR2 SVGEGT. The CDR3 length is 14 residues. CDR3 sequence: CASSPGPGIYEQYF. For the CDR3, the DNA is TGTGCCAGCAGCCCAGGTCCCGGGATCTACGAGCAGTACTTC.

The chain carries TRBV14 and TRBJ2-5, with no clear D. There are 15 residues in the CDR3. Germline loops: CDR1 SGHDN, CDR2 FVKESK. Trimming shortened V by 0 bases and J by 3 bases, and 11 bases separated the two germline ends. CDR3 sequence reads: CASSQDRRPKETQYF. The CDR3, as DNA: TGTGCCAGCAGCCAAGATAGGCGGCCTAAAGAGACCCAGTACTTC.

The rearrangement links TRBV13 to TRBJ2-1; 13 bases match TRBD2. V gave up 7 bases and J gave up 4 bases; unmatched junction bases: 16. There are 19 residues in the CDR3. Germline assignment: CDR1 PRHDT and CDR2 FYEKMQ (reference sequence). CDR3 amino acids: CASKTLSPGLAGLYNEQFF. The DNA of the CDR3 is TGTGCCAGCAAAACCCTATCTCCGGGACTAGCGGGACTGTACAATGAGCAGTTCTTC.

The sample holds one count of this clone. The chain carries TRBV5-4 and TRBJ2-1, with a possible D match to TRBD1 (5 bases). The CDR3 has 15 amino acids. The ends were cut back, 4 bases at V and 6 bases at J, with 17 bases in the middle. In germline, CDR1 is SGHNT, CDR2 YYREEE (reference sequence). The CDR3 sequence: CASSPDPDISNEQFF. DNA of the CDR3: TGTGCCAGCAGCCCGGACCCGGACATCTCCAATGAGCAGTTCTTC.

This clone was recorded only once. The rearrangement joins TRBV5-5 to TRBJ2-5; 10 bases line up with TRBD1. The CDR3 has 13 amino acids. V was clipped by 4 bases and J by 3 bases; unmatched bases: 0. Germline CDR1 is SGHKS and CDR2 is YYEKEE (reference sequence). For the CDR3, the DNA is TGTGCCAGCAGCGGGACAGGGGAAGAGACCCAGTACTTC. Its protein is CASSGTGEETQYF.

The J gene is TRBJ1-1, the V gene TRBV9; D not resolved. The V end was cut by 2 bases, the J end by 5 bases, with 10 bases between. Germline loops: CDR1 SGDLS, CDR2 YYNGEE. This CDR3 spans 13 amino acids. The CDR3, as DNA: TGTGCCAGCAGCGTTTATGAGCTTACTGAAGCTTTCTTT. It specifies CASSVYELTEAFF.

This clone turned up a few times. The V gene is TRBV30, the J gene TRBJ2-5; 8 positions agree with TRBD1. V was clipped by 2 bases and J by 4 bases; unmatched bases: 6. This CDR3 is built from 14 residues. Germline V gene sequence: CDR1 GTSNPN, CDR2 SVGIG (reference sequence). The CDR3 bases are TGTGCCTGGAGTATGGACAGGGTGATAGAGACCCAGTACTTC. It codes for CAWSMDRVIETQYF.

This clone occurred a few times. V usage is TRBV5-8 and J usage is TRBJ1-4; 11 nucleotides match TRBD1. Losses at the gene ends were 1 base for V and 9 bases for J; bases not matched to a gene: 5. Germline-derived CDR1 and CDR2 are SGHTS and YDEGEE. The CDR3 contains 15 residues. CDR3 region: CASSLSGTGGQKLFF. CDR3 DNA sequence: TGTGCCAGCAGCTTGTCCGGGACAGGGGGTCAAAAACTGTTTTTT.

The chain recombines TRBV4-2 with TRBJ2-7, with TRBD1 matching over 10 bases. Germline V gene lookup returns CDR1 LGHNA and CDR2 YNFKEQ. V shed 0 bases and J 6 bases; nucleotides not matched to a gene: 5. The CDR3 extends over 15 amino acids. The CDR3 reads CASSQDRGTGAEQYF. The CDR3 DNA reads as TGTGCCAGCAGCCAAGATAGAGGGACAGGGGCCGAGCAGTACTTC.

This chain connects TRBV6-4 to TRBJ2-3; a possible D gene is TRBD2 (5 bases). CDR1 is MRHNA, CDR2 SNTAGT, per germline. The CDR3 consists of 15 residues. V dropped 6 bases and J dropped 0 bases, with 13 bases sitting between them. The CDR3 coding sequence is TGTGCCAGCAGCTACTCAGCGGCTAGCACAGATACGCAGTATTTT. Translating it yields CASSYSAASTDTQYF.

This sequence joins TRBV5-1 and TRBJ2-1, with 10 bases aligning to TRBD2. Germline CDR1 reads SGHRS; CDR2 reads YFSETQ. CDR3 size: 15 residues. V was clipped by 4 bases and J by 7 bases; unmatched bases: 8. The CDR3, as DNA: TGCGCCAGCAGCGGAACCGGGACTAGCGTGAATGAGCAGTTCTTC. This translates into CASSGTGTSVNEQFF.

CDR3: CASSTGTGDTDTQYF. CDR3 in DNA: TGCGCCAGCAGCACTGGGACAGGGGACACAGATACGCAGTATTTT. The gene calls are TRBV5-1 and TRBJ2-3; 10 bases agree with TRBD1. CDR3 length: 15 amino acids. The junction had 4 bases not matched to a gene; V was cut back by 4 bases and J by 2 bases. Germline values: CDR1 SGHRS, CDR2 YFSETQ. The full variable domain, with the rest looked up from reference TRBV5-1 and TRBJ2-3, is KAGVTQTPRYLIKTRGQQVTLSCSPISGHRSVSWYQQTPGQGLQFLFEYFSETQRNKGNFPGRFSGRQFSNSRSEMNVSTLELGDSALYLCASSTGTGDTDTQYFGPGTRLTVL.

The chain uses TRBV29-1 and TRBJ2-4; 8 nucleotides line up with TRBD1. Germline values: CDR1 SQVTM, CDR2 ANQGSEA. Losses at the gene ends were 6 bases for V and 0 bases for J; bases not matched to a gene: 1. CDR3 length: 13 residues. The DNA for the CDR3 is TGCAGCGTACAGGGGGAAGCCAAAAACATTCAGTACTTC. This sequence encodes CSVQGEAKNIQYF.

This clone was counted a few times. The CDR3 bases are TGTGCCAGCAGCCCGGCCTCTAGCGGGAGATACAATGAGCAGTTCTTC. It is translated as CASSPASSGRYNEQFF. The chain combines TRBV7-3 with TRBJ2-1; 10 nucleotides align to TRBD2. V was clipped by 5 bases and J by 4 bases; unmatched bases: 8. Germline CDR1 SGHTA, CDR2 FQGTGA. There are 16 residues in the CDR3.

The chain is built from TRBV12-5 and TRBJ1-5; the match to TRBD1 covers 9 bases. With 1 base clipped from V and 2 bases from J, the junction kept 3 bases outside the gene matches. In germline, CDR1 is LGHNT, CDR2 FRNRAP. The CDR3 extends over 16 amino acids. CDR3 in DNA: TGTGCTAGTGGTTTGGGGGACAGGGTCGGCAATCAGCCCCAGCATTTT. Protein product: CASGLGDRVGNQPQHF. The whole variable domain, filled in from reference TRBV12-5 and TRBJ1-5, reads DARVTQTPRHKVTEMGQEVTMRCQPILGHNTVFWYRQTMMQGLELLAYFRNRAPLDDSGMPKDRFSAEMPDATLATLKIQPSEPRDSAVYFCASGLGDRVGNQPQHFGDGTRLSIL.

V is TRBV5-1 and J is TRBJ1-4; 7 bases match TRBD1. V shed 4 bases, J shed 7 bases, and the junction held 10 bases outside the gene matches. The CDR3 is 15 amino acids. Germline V gives CDR1 SGHRS, CDR2 YFSETQ. DNA of the CDR3: TGCGCCAGCAGCCCCACAGGGGCCCTTTTTGAAAAACTGTTTTTT. As protein: CASSPTGALFEKLFF.

This chain connects TRBV7-2 to TRBJ1-1; D possibly corresponds to TRBD1 (6 bases). Deletions cut 3 bases from V and 4 bases from J, with 15 bases between. The length of the CDR3 is 15 residues. CDR1 is SGHTA, CDR2 FQGNSA, per germline. CDR3 sequence (DNA): TGTGCCAGCAGCTTTCGGGGGGCGGGTGGCACTGAAGCTTTCTTT. Translation gives CASSFRGAGGTEAFF.

V gene TRBV5-4 combines with J gene TRBJ1-1; D not resolved. V lost 2 bases, J lost 0 bases, and 11 bases lay in between. Germline CDR1 and CDR2: SGHNT and YYREEE (reference sequence). The CDR3 has 15 residues. The CDR3 protein is CASSFIRGLNTEAFF. The CDR3, as DNA: TGTGCCAGCAGCTTCATTCGGGGATTGAACACTGAAGCTTTCTTT.

This sequence joins TRBV19 and TRBJ2-7; D is possibly TRBD1 (6 bases). Germline V lookup: CDR1 LNHDA, CDR2 SQIVND (reference sequence). CDR3 length equals 16 residues. The germline V and J ends were trimmed by 1 base and 1 base, with 14 bases remaining between them. The DNA for the CDR3 is TGTGCCAGTAGTATAGGGGGGCAGGGGATATCCTACGAGCAGTACTTC. It is translated as CASSIGGQGISYEQYF.